This T cell receptor (beta chain) stems from a study of CD4 T cells in relation to SARS-CoV-2 and coronaviruses. Study details: Controls used an HIV-1 Nef peptide pool or no peptide.

CD4+ T cells from unexposed donors were obtained before the COVID-19 pandemic (2011-2018). After about 10 days of culture, CD4+ T cells were isolated. Fresh IL-2 medium replaced half the medium on days 3 and 7. Libraries were prepared by immunoSEQ multiplex PCR; TCRdb keeps only in-frame clonotypes and omits some of them. The sample consists of roughly 10,000 clones, 80% to 85% of them appearing once. About this clone itself: Its antigen remains unidentified.

This CDR3 contains 13 residues. Trimming stripped 0 bases from V and 7 bases from J, with 7 bases between. Germline CDR1 is MNHNY and CDR2 is SVGAGI (reference sequence). The chain employs TRBV6-6 and TRBJ1-5, with a tentative D call TRBD1 (5 bases). Sequencing was done on a sample of CD4+ T cells from PBMCs, cultured in vitro. This sequence was found in a human donor in good health. CDR3 nucleotide sequence: TGTGCCAGCAGTTACTCCAGGGAACAGCCCCAGCATTTT. It is translated as CASSYSREQPQHF.